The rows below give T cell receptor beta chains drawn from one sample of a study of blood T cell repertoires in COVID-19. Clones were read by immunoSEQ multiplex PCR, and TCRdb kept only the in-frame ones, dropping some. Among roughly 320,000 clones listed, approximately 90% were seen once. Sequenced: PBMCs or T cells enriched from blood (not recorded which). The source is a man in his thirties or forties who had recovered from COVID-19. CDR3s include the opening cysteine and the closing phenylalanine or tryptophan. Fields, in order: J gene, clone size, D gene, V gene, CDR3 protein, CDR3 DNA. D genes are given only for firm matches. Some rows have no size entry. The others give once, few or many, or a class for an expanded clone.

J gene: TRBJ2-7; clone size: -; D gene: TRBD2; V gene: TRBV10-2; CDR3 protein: CASSESRLAGGSYEQYF; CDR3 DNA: TGCGCCAGCAGTGAGTCGAGACTAGCGGGGGGATCCTACGAGCAGTACTTC
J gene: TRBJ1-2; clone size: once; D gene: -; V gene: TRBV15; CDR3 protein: CATSREGLGGARFYGYTF; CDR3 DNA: TGTGCCACCAGCAGAGAAGGACTAGGGGGAGCACGGTTTTATGGCTACACCTTC
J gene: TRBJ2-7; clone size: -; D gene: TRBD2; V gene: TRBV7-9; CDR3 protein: CASSLGGLAVTYEQYF; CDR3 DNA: TGTGCCAGCAGCTTAGGAGGGCTAGCGGTTACCTACGAGCAGTACTTC
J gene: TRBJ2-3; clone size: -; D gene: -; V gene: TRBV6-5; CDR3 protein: CASRLEGAPTDTQYF; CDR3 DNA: TGTGCCAGCAGACTGGAGGGGGCCCCCACAGATACGCAGTATTTT
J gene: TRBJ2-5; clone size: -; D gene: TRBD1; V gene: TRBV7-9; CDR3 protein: CAGTGTQETQYF; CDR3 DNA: TGTGCTGGGACAGGGACTCAAGAGACCCAGTACTTC
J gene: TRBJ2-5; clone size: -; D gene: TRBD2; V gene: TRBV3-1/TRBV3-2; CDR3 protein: CASSQGAGGLALATQYF; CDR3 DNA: TGTGCCAGCAGCCAAGGAGCGGGGGGACTAGCCTTGGCGACCCAGTACTTC
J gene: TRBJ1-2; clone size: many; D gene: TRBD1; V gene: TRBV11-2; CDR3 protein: CASSLVGTGNYGYTF; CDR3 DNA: TGTGCCAGCAGCTTAGTTGGGACAGGGAACTATGGCTACACCTTC
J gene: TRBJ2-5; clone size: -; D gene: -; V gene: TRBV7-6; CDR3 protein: CASSLESRTQYF; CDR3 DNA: TGTGCCAGCAGCTTAGAATCCCGTACCCAGTACTTC
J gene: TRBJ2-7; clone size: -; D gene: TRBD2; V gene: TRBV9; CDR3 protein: CASSASSGSSYEQYF; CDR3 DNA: TGTGCCAGCAGCGCATCTAGCGGAAGCTCCTACGAGCAGTACTTC
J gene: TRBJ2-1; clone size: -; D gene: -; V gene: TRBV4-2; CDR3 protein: CASSQDPGDEQFF; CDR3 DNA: TGTGCCAGCAGCCAAGATCCTGGAGATGAGCAGTTCTTC
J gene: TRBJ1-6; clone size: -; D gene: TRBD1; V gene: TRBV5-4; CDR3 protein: CASSLFDRGGSPLHF; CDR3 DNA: TGTGCCAGCAGCTTGTTTGACAGGGGAGGTTCACCCCTCCACTTT
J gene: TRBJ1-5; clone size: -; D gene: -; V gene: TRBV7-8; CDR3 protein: CASSLVRGGARSNQPQHF; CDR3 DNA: TGTGCCAGCAGCTTAGTAAGAGGGGGGGCGCGAAGCAATCAGCCCCAGCATTTT
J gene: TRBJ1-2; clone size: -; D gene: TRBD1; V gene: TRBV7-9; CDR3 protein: CASSAGGAVHTF; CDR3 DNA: TGTGCCAGCAGCGCAGGGGGCGCGGTCCACACCTTC
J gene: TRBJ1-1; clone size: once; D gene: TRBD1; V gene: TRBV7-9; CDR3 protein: CASSWGQGEAFF; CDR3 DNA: TGTGCCAGCAGCTGGGGACAGGGCGAAGCTTTCTTT
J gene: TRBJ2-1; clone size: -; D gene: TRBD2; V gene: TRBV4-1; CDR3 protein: CASSLAGGPNEQFF; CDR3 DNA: TGCGCCAGCAGCCTAGCGGGGGGGCCAAATGAGCAGTTCTTC
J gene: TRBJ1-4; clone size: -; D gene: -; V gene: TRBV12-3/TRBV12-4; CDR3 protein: CASSFGGEKLFF; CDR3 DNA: TGTGCCAGCAGTTTCGGAGGGGAAAAACTGTTTTTT
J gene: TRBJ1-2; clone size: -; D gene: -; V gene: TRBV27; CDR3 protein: CASSLGGRGGGYTF; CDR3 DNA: TGTGCCAGCAGTTTAGGGGGCAGGGGTGGCGGCTACACCTTC
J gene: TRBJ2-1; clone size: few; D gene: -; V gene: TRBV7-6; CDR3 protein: CASSLYEGAVYNEQFF; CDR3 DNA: TGTGCCAGCAGCTTATACGAGGGCGCTGTCTACAATGAGCAGTTCTTC
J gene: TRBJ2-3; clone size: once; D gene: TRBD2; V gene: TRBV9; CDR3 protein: CASSVASSGDTQYF; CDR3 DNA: TGTGCCAGCAGCGTAGCTTCTAGCGGAGATACGCAGTATTTT
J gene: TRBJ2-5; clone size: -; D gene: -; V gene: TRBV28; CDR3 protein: CASSLVGEETQYF; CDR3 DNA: TGTGCCAGCAGTTTGGTCGGGGAAGAGACCCAGTACTTC
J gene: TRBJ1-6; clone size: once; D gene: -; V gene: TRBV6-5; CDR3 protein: CASSRYGQEDSPLHF; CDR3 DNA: TGTGCCAGCAGTCGTTACGGGCAGGAGGACTCACCCCTCCACTTT
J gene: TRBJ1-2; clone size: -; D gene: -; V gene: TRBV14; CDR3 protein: CASSQAPTGNYGYTF; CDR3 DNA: TGTGCCAGCAGCCAAGCACCGACGGGTAACTATGGCTACACCTTC